This TCR beta chain was obtained from a study of blood T cell repertoires in COVID-19. Assay used: immunoSEQ multiplex PCR; TCRdb lists only in-frame clones, some missing. The table includes 410,000 or so clones, about nine tenths detected once. This TCR was recovered from a woman aged 40 to 50 with COVID-19, enrolled during active disease. Sequenced: peripheral blood.

CDR3: CATEEGSGQPQHF. Here the CDR3 DNA reads TGTGCCACCGAGGAGGGGTCGGGTCAGCCCCAGCATTTT. The gene calls are TRBV15 and TRBJ1-5; TRBD1 is a possible D gene (5 bases). V dropped 8 bases and J dropped 6 bases, with 14 bases sitting between them. Germline CDR1 is LNHNV and CDR2 is YYDKDF (reference sequence). This CDR3 is 13 amino acids long.